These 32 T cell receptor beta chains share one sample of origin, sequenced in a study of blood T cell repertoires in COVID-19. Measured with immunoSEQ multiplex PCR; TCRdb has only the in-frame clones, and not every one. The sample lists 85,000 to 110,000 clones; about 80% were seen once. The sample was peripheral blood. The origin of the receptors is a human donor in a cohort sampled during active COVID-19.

The CDR3 DNA follows: TGTGCCAGCAGTTCAAGCGGATCTTTGGTATGGTACGAGCAGTACTTC. Its translation is CASSSSGSLVWYEQYF. This chain uses TRBV28 with TRBJ2-7, with D maybe TRBD2 (5 bases). V was pared by 4 bases and J by 4 bases, with 20 bases between. The germline V gene has CDR1 MDHEN and CDR2 SYDVKM. The CDR3 consists of 16 residues. Full variable domain (missing parts from reference TRBV28 and TRBJ2-7): DVKVTQSSRYLVKRTGEKVFLECVQDMDHENMFWYRQDPGLGLRLIYFSYDVKMKEKGDIPEGYSVSREKKERFSLILESASTNQTSMYLCASSSSGSLVWYEQYFGPGTRLTVT.

The CDR3 is CASSLDAYSNQPQHF. CDR3 nucleotide sequence: TGCGCCAGCAGCTTGGATGCCTATAGCAATCAGCCCCAGCATTTT. The V gene is TRBV5-1, the J gene TRBJ1-5; no clear D gene. The CDR3 is 15 residues long. CDR1 SGHRS and CDR2 YFSETQ come from the germline V gene. Trimming removed 0 bases from V and 0 bases from J, with 7 bases in between.

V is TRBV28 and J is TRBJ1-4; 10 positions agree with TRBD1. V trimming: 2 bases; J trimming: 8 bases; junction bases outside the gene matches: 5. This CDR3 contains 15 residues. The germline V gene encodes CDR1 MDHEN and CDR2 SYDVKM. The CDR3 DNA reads TGTGCCAGCAGTTTAACCGGGACAGGGGTAGAAAAACTGTTTTTT. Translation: CASSLTGTGVEKLFF.

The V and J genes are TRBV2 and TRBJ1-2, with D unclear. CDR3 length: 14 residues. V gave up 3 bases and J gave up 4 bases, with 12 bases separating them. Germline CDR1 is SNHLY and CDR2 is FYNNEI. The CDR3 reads CASSDWVASYGYTF. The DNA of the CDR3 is TGTGCCAGCAGTGATTGGGTAGCTTCCTATGGCTACACCTTC.

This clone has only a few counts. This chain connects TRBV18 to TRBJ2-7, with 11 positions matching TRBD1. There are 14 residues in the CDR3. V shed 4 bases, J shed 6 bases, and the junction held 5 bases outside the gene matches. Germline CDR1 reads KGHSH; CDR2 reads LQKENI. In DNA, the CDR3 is TGTGCCAGCTCACGATCGGGACAGGGGGGCGAGCAGTACTTC. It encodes CASSRSGQGGEQYF.

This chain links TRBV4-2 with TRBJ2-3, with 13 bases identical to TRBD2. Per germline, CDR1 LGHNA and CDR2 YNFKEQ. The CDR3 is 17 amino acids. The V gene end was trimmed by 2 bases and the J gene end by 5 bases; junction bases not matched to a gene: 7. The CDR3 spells CASSQTETSGGRDTQYF. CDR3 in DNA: TGTGCCAGCAGCCAAACGGAGACTAGCGGGGGGAGAGATACGCAGTATTTT.

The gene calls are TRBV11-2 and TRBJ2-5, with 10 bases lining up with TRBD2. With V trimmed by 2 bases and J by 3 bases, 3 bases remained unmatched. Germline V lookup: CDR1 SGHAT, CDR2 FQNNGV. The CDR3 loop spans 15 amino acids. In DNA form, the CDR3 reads TGTGCCAGCAGCTTAAATAGCGGGGGGAAAGAGACCCAGTACTTC. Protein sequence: CASSLNSGGKETQYF.

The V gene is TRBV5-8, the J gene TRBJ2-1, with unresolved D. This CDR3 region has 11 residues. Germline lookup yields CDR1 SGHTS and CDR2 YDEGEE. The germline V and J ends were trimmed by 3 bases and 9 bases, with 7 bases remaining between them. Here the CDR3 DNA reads TGTGCCAGCAGCTATAGGAGTGAGCAGTTCTTC. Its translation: CASSYRSEQFF. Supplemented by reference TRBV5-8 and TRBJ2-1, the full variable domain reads EAGVTQSPTHLIKTRGQQATLRCSPISGHTSVYWYQQALGLGLQFLLWYDEGEERNRGNFPPRFSGRQFPNYSSELNVNALELEDSALYLCASSYRSEQFFGPGTRLTVL.

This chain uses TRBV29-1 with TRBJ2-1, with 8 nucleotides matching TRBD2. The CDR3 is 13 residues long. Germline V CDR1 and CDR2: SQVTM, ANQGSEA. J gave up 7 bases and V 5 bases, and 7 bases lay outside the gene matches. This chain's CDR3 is CSVTASGGNEQFF. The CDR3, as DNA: TGCAGCGTTACAGCCTCGGGGGGGAATGAGCAGTTCTTC.

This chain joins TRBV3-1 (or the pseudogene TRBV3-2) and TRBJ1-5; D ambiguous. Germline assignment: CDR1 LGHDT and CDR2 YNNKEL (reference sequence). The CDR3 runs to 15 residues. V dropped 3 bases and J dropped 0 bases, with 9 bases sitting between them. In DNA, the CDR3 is TGTGCCAGCAGCCAGAGCGCAGATAGCAATCAGCCCCAGCATTTT. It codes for CASSQSADSNQPQHF.

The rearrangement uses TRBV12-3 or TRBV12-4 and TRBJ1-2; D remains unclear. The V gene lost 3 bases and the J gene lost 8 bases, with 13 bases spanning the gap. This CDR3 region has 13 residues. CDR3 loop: CASSLLGARGYTF. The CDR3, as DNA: TGTGCCAGCAGTTTGTTGGGAGCGCGAGGCTACACCTTC.

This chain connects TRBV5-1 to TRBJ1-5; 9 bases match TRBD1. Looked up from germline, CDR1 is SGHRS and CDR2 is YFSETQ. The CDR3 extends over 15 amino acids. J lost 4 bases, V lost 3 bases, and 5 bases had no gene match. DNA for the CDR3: TGCGCCAGCAGCTCCGGGACAGGGAATAATCAGCCCCAGCATTTT. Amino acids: CASSSGTGNNQPQHF.

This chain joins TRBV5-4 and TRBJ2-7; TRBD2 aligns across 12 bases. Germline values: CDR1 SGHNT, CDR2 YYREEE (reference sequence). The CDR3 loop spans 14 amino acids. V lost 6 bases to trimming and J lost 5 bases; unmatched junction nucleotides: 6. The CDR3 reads CASTAGLAGNEQYF. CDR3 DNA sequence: TGTGCCAGCACCGCTGGACTAGCGGGGAACGAGCAGTACTTC.

The CDR3 DNA is TGTGCCAGCAGCTTATACGGGGGGGGCTACACCTTC. It codes for CASSLYGGGYTF. The chain is built from TRBV7-2 and TRBJ1-2; TRBD1 might be the D (5 bases). Germline V lookup: CDR1 SGHTA, CDR2 FQGNSA. Trimming removed 2 bases at V and 8 bases at J, with 9 bases between. The CDR3 has 12 residues.

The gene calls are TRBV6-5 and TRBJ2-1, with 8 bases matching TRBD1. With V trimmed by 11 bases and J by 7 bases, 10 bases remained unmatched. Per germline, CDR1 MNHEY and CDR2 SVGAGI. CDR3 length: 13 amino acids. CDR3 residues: CASGGRPKNEQFF. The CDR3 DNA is TGTGCCTCAGGGGGCAGGCCTAAGAATGAGCAGTTCTTC.

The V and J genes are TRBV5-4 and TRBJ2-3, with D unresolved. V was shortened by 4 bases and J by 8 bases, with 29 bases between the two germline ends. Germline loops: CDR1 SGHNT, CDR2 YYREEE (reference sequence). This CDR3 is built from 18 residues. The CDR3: CASSATPVGPTAQGTQYF. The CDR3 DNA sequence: TGTGCCAGCAGCGCGACCCCCGTGGGCCCTACGGCACAAGGTACGCAGTATTTT. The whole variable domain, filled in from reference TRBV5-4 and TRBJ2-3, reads ETGVTQSPTHLIKTRGQQVTLRCSSQSGHNTVSWYQQALGQGPQFIFQYYREEENGRGNFPPRFSGLQFPNYSSELNVNALELDDSALYLCASSATPVGPTAQGTQYFGPGTRLTVL.

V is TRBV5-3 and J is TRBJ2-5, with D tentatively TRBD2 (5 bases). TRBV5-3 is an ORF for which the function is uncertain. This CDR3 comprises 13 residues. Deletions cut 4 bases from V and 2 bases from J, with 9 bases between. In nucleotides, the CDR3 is TGTGCCAGAAGCCGCGGGCATCAAGAGACCCAGTACTTC. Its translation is CARSRGHQETQYF.

The CDR3 loop reads CASSLGGGIYEQYF. The CDR3 DNA is TGTGCCAGCAGTCTCGGCGGGGGTATCTACGAGCAGTACTTC. This chain links TRBV2 with TRBJ2-7, with 7 nucleotides matching TRBD2. This CDR3 is built from 14 residues. J lost 3 bases, V lost 5 bases, and 7 bases had no gene match. The germline V gene encodes CDR1 SNHLY and CDR2 FYNNEI.

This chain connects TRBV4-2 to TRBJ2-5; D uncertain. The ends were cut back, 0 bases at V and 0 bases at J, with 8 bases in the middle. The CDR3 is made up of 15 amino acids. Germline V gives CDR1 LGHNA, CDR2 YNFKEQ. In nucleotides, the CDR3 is TGTGCCAGCAGCCAAGATTCCGGAGACCAAGAGACCCAGTACTTC. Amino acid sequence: CASSQDSGDQETQYF.

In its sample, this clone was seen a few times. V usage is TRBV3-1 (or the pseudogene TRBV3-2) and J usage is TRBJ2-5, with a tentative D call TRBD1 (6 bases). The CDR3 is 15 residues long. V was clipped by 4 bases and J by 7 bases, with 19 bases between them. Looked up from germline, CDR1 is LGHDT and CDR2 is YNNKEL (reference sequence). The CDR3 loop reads CASSRRQDFLGTQYF. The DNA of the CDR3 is TGTGCCAGCAGCCGCCGACAGGACTTTTTGGGGACCCAGTACTTC.

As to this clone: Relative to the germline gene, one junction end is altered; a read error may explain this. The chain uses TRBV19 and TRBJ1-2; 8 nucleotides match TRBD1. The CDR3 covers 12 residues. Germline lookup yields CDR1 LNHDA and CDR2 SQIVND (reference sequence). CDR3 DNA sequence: TGCGTGACAGGGGTGGCAAACTATGGCTACACCTTC. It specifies CVTGVANYGYTF. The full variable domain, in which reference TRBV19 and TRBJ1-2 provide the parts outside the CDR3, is DGGITQSPKYLFRKEGQNVTLSCEQNLNHDAMYWYRQDPGQGLRLIYYSQIVNDFQKGDIAEGYSVSREKKESFPLTVTSAQKNPTAFYLCVTGVANYGYTFGSGTRLTVV.

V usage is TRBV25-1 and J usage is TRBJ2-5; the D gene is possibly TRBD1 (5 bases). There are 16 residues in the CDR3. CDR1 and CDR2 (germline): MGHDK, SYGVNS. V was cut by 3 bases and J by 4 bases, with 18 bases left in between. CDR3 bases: TGTGCCAGCAGTGAGGTAGGGGTCGAGTTAGGAGAGACCCAGTACTTC. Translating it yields CASSEVGVELGETQYF.

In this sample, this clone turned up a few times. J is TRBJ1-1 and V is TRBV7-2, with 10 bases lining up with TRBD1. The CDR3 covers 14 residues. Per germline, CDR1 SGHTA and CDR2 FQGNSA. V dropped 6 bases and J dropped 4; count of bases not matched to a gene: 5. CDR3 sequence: CASRPTGGFTEAFF. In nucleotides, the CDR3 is TGTGCCAGCAGACCGACAGGGGGCTTCACTGAAGCTTTCTTT.

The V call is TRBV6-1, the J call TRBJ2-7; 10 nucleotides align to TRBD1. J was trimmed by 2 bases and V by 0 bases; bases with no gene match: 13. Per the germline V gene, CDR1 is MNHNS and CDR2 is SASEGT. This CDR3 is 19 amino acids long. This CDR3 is CASSEAVVGLGTGAYEQYF. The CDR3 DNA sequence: TGTGCCAGCAGTGAAGCGGTTGTGGGCCTCGGGACAGGGGCCTACGAGCAGTACTTC.

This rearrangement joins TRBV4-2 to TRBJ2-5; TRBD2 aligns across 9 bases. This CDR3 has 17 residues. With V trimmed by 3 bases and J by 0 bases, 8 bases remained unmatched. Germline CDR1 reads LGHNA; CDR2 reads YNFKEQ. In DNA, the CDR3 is TGTGCCAGCAGCCAGGGCTCGGCGGGGGGGTACCAAGAGACCCAGTACTTC. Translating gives CASSQGSAGGYQETQYF.

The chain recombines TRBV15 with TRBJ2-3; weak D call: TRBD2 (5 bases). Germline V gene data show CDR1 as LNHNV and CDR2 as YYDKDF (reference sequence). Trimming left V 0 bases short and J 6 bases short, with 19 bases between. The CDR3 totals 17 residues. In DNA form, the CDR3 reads TGTGCCACCAGCAGAGAGCTGGGGAGTCTGAAAGGGGATACGCAGTATTTT. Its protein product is CATSRELGSLKGDTQYF.

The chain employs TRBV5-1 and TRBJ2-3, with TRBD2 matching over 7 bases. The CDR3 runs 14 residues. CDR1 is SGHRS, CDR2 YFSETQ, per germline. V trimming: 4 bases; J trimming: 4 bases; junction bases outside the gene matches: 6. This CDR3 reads CASSAGLGADTQYF. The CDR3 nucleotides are TGCGCCAGCAGCGCAGGACTAGGCGCAGATACGCAGTATTTT.

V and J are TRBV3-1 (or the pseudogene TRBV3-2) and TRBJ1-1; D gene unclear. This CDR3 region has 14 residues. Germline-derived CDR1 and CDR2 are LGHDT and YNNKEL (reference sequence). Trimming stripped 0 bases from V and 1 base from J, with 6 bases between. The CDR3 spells CASSQDSRNTEAFF. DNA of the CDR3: TGTGCCAGCAGCCAAGATTCGAGGAACACTGAAGCTTTCTTT.

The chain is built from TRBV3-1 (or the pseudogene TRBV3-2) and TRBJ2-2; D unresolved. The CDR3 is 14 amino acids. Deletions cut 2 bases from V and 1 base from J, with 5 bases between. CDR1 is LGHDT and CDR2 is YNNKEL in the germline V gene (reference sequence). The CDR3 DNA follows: TGTGCCAGCAGCCAACAGCGGAACACCGGGGAGCTGTTTTTT. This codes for CASSQQRNTGELFF.

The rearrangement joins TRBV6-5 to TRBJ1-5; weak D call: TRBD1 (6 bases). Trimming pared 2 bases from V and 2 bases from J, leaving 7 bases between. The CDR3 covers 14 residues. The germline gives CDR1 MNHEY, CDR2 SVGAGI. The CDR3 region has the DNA TGTGCCAGCAGTTACCGACAGGGCAATCAGCCCCAGCATTTT. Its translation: CASSYRQGNQPQHF.

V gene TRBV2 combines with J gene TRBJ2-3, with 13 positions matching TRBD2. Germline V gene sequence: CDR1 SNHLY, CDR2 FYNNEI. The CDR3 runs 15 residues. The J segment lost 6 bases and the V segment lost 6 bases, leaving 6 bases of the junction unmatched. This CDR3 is CASRSTSGGRDTQYF. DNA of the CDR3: TGTGCCAGCAGATCGACTAGCGGGGGGCGGGATACGCAGTATTTT.

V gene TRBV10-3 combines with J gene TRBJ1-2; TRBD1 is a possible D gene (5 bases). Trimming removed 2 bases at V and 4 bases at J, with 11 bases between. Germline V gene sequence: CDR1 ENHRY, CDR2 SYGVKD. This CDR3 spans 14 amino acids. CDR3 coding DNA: TGTGCCATCAGTGAGCTGGGGGAGGGCTATGGCTACACCTTC. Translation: CAISELGEGYGYTF.